The 2 T cell receptor beta chains below come from one sample, sequenced in a study of CD8 T cells in Susac syndrome. The authors reverse transcribed roughly 0.5 to 1 ug RNA with random hexamers. TCRdb reprocessed the immunoSEQ multiplex PCR reads with MiXCR, giving one entry per CDR3 protein. The profile shows roughly 130,000 distinct CDR3 sequences, about 95% of them singletons. Sequenced: CD4+ T cells from PBMCs. The source is a human donor with multiple sclerosis.

The chain joins TRBV7-3 to TRBJ2-7, with D possibly being TRBD1 (6 bases). Trimming shortened V by 10 bases and J by 2 bases, and 12 bases separated the two germline ends. Germline V CDR1 and CDR2: SGHTA, FQGTGA. The CDR3 extends over 12 amino acids. The CDR3 is CAIPDRTYEQYF. The CDR3 bases are TGTGCCATACCGGACAGAACCTACGAGCAGTACTTC.

This clonotype was detected once. This chain connects TRBV30 to TRBJ2-7, with D hard to call. This CDR3 has 12 amino acids. Deletions cut 1 base from V and 2 bases from J, with 6 bases between. Germline lookup yields CDR1 GTSNPN and CDR2 SVGIG (reference sequence). Here the CDR3 reads CAWSAPTYEQYF. The DNA of the CDR3 is TGTGCCTGGAGTGCTCCAACCTACGAGCAGTACTTC.